The rows below give T cell receptor beta chains drawn from one sample of a study of shared clonotypes between healthy human individuals. Produced via immunoSEQ multiplex PCR; TCRdb's table is partial and in-frame only. The data contain some 900,000 clones, roughly 72% of them singletons. Sequencing was done on a sample of memory CD4+ T cells sorted from blood. These receptor sequences come from a man aged 18 to 30 in good health. CDR3s include the opening cysteine and the closing phenylalanine or tryptophan. The D gene is left open where the match is weak. Clone size is not always given. Where it is, it says once, few, many or a class for expanded clones.

v_gene	j_gene	d_gene	abundance	CDR3aa	CDR3nt
TRBV10-3	TRBJ2-3	TRBD2	NA	CAIAGGPSTDTQYF	TGTGCCATCGCGGGAGGTCCCTCCACAGATACGCAGTATTTT
TRBV6-1	TRBJ2-5	NA	NA	CASTAVQETQYF	TGTGCCAGCACCGCGGTGCAAGAGACCCAGTACTTC
TRBV5-1	TRBJ2-1	TRBD2	NA	CASSPGTSGVNEQFF	TGCGCCAGCAGCCCGGGGACTAGCGGGGTTAATGAGCAGTTCTTC
TRBV19	TRBJ1-3	TRBD1	NA	CASRPDRGRNTIYF	TGTGCCAGTAGACCGGACAGGGGAAGAAACACCATATATTTT
TRBV7-3	TRBJ2-2	NA	NA	CASSLGQTYTGELFF	TGTGCCAGCAGCTTAGGGCAGACCTACACCGGGGAGCTGTTTTTT
TRBV5-4	TRBJ2-7	NA	NA	CASSLDHSYEQYF	TGTGCCAGCAGCTTGGACCACTCCTACGAGCAGTACTTC
TRBV2	TRBJ1-2	TRBD1	NA	CASSELAGGNYGYTF	TGTGCCAGCAGTGAATTGGCAGGGGGGAACTATGGCTACACCTTC
TRBV5-5	TRBJ1-2	TRBD1	many	CASSIGQDGYGYTF	TGTGCCAGCAGCATCGGACAGGATGGCTATGGCTACACCTTC
TRBV28	TRBJ2-7	NA	few	CASSIRYEQYF	TGTGCCAGCAGTATCAGATACGAGCAGTACTTC
TRBV7-2	TRBJ1-4	NA	NA	CASSLTGMSDEKLFF	TGTGCCAGCAGCTTAACCGGGATGTCAGATGAAAAACTGTTTTTT
TRBV30	TRBJ1-1	NA	NA	CAWNWAGNTEAFF	TGTGCCTGGAATTGGGCCGGGAACACTGAAGCTTTCTTT
TRBV6-5	TRBJ2-7	TRBD2	NA	CASSRTSGSEQYF	TGTGCCAGCAGTAGGACTAGCGGGAGCGAGCAGTACTTC
TRBV5-1	TRBJ2-1	TRBD2	NA	CASSSGTSGGLNEQFF	TGCGCCAGCAGCTCCGGGACTAGCGGGGGGCTGAATGAGCAGTTCTTC
TRBV29-1	TRBJ2-7	NA	once	CSVGTGYEQYF	TGCAGCGTTGGAACGGGCTACGAGCAGTACTTC
TRBV10-3	TRBJ1-5	NA	once	CATRGSNQPQHF	TGTGCCACCCGGGGGAGCAATCAGCCCCAGCATTTT
TRBV5-4	TRBJ2-5	NA	NA	CASSLGGQETQYF	TGTGCCAGCAGCTTGGGAGGACAAGAGACCCAGTACTTC
TRBV6-5	TRBJ2-7	NA	few	CASRALLGYEQYF	TGTGCCAGCAGGGCCTTGCTAGGTTACGAGCAGTACTTC
TRBV5-1	TRBJ1-1	NA	NA	CASSWEGENTEAFF	TGCGCCAGCAGCTGGGAAGGGGAGAACACTGAAGCTTTCTTT
TRBV6-1	TRBJ2-7	NA	once	CASSGVYPQVSYEQYF	TGTGCCAGCAGTGGAGTATATCCACAGGTCTCCTACGAGCAGTACTTC
TRBV30	TRBJ1-2	NA	NA	CAWSPGRTSYGYTF	TGTGCCTGGAGCCCGGGACGGACTTCCTATGGCTACACCTTC
TRBV5-1	TRBJ2-5	NA	NA	CASSFGPGEETQYF	TGCGCCAGCAGCTTTGGCCCGGGGGAAGAGACCCAGTACTTC
TRBV4-1	TRBJ2-1	TRBD2	NA	CASSQETSGSTEQFF	TGCGCCAGCAGCCAAGAAACTAGCGGGAGCACTGAGCAGTTCTTC
TRBV7-9	TRBJ2-7	TRBD2	NA	CASSSSGSSYEQYF	TGTGCCAGCAGCTCTAGCGGGAGCTCCTACGAGCAGTACTTC
TRBV11-3	TRBJ1-5	NA	NA	CASSLDCRGDNQPQHF	TGTGCCAGCAGCTTAGATTGCAGGGGAGACAATCAGCCCCAGCATTTT
TRBV5-4	TRBJ1-3	TRBD1	NA	CASSAGQLLSGNTIYF	TGTGCCAGCAGCGCGGGACAGCTTCTTTCTGGAAACACCATATATTTT
TRBV5-1	TRBJ2-3	NA	NA	CASSQGTFDTQYF	TGCGCCAGCAGCCAAGGGACTTTCGATACGCAGTATTTT
TRBV7-2	TRBJ2-5	NA	NA	CASSLAIETQYF	TGTGCCAGCAGCTTGGCAATAGAGACCCAGTACTTC
TRBV14	TRBJ2-7	TRBD2	NA	CASSQGPLAGAYEQYF	TGTGCCAGCAGCCAAGGTCCCCTCGCGGGAGCATACGAGCAGTACTTC
TRBV7-9	TRBJ1-6	TRBD1	NA	CASSPTGNSPLHF	TGTGCCAGCAGCCCGACAGGGAACTCACCCCTCCACTTT
TRBV7-9	TRBJ1-1	NA	NA	CASSPRDPGNTEAFF	TGTGCCAGCAGCCCCAGGGACCCCGGGAACACTGAAGCTTTCTTT
TRBV6-1	TRBJ2-2	TRBD2	NA	CASSATSGNDGELFF	TGTGCCAGCAGTGCTACTAGCGGGAATGACGGGGAGCTGTTTTTT
TRBV28	TRBJ1-5	NA	NA	CASTRGIGFGNQPQHF	TGTGCCAGCACCCGGGGTATTGGTTTCGGCAATCAGCCCCAGCATTTT
TRBV6-6	TRBJ2-3	NA	NA	CASGYRQSTDTQYF	TGTGCCAGCGGATATCGACAGAGCACAGATACGCAGTATTTT
TRBV11-2	TRBJ2-7	NA	NA	CASSLFEGGFDEQYF	TGTGCCAGCAGCTTGTTCGAGGGGGGTTTCGACGAGCAGTACTTC
TRBV6-1	TRBJ1-6	TRBD1	few	CASDSDRGHSPLHF	TGTGCCAGCGACTCGGACAGGGGGCATTCACCCCTCCACTTT
TRBV4-3	TRBJ1-1	NA	NA	CASSPQQNTEAFF	TGCGCCAGCAGCCCCCAGCAAAACACTGAAGCTTTCTTT
TRBV5-4	TRBJ2-1	NA	once	CASSTRGPTYNEQFF	TGTGCCAGCAGCACCAGAGGGCCTACCTACAATGAGCAGTTCTTC
TRBV30	TRBJ2-5	TRBD2	few	CAWSVGLAGGEETQYF	TGTGCCTGGAGTGTAGGGCTAGCGGGGGGAGAGGAGACCCAGTACTTC
TRBV28	TRBJ2-1	TRBD2	NA	CASRNLAGELDEQFF	TGTGCCAGCAGAAATCTAGCGGGAGAGTTGGATGAGCAGTTCTTC
TRBV10-1	TRBJ1-3	NA	few	CASSESAGNTIYF	TGCGCCAGCAGTGAGTCCGCTGGAAACACCATATATTTT
TRBV6-1	TRBJ1-2	NA	few	CACRSPDYGYTF	TGTGCCTGCCGGTCACCGGACTATGGCTACACCTTC
TRBV27	TRBJ2-3	TRBD2	NA	CASGKGLAGTDTQYF	TGTGCCAGCGGGAAGGGACTAGCGGGCACAGATACGCAGTATTTT
TRBV4-1	TRBJ1-5	TRBD1	few	CASSQDLGQGNQPQHF	TGCGCCAGCAGCCAAGATTTAGGACAGGGAAATCAGCCCCAGCATTTT
TRBV5-1	TRBJ2-7	NA	NA	CASSLVGPSSEQYF	TGCGCCAGCAGCTTGGTTGGCCCCAGCTCCGAGCAGTACTTC
TRBV27	TRBJ2-5	TRBD1	NA	CASSPRGRETQYF	TGTGCCAGCAGTCCCAGGGGGCGAGAGACCCAGTACTTC
TRBV6-1	TRBJ1-6	NA	NA	CASYDRLNSPLHF	TGTGCCAGCTACGACAGGCTTAATTCACCCCTCCACTTT
TRBV6-5	TRBJ2-3	TRBD2	NA	CASRLTSGVPDTQYF	TGTGCCAGCAGACTTACTAGCGGGGTCCCAGATACGCAGTATTTT